Listed below are T cell receptor beta chains from one sample, sequenced in a study of blood T cell repertoires in COVID-19. Method: immunoSEQ multiplex PCR; TCRdb's copy keeps in-frame clones and lacks some. The profile shows a few hundred thousand clones, around 83% of them singletons. Sequencing was done on a sample of PBMCs or T cells enriched from blood (not recorded which). All receptors come from a man between 35 and 55 years old who had been exposed to COVID-19. Each CDR3 is given with its conserved first and last residue. A D gene is named only where the DNA matches it firmly. Only part of the rows carry a size: once, few, many, or a class if the clone is expanded.

TRBV27	15	TRBJ2-7	TRBD2	-	CASSSTLAGEFEQYF	TGTGCCAGCAGTTCAACCCTAGCGGGAGAGTTCGAGCAGTACTTC
TRBV6-5	15	TRBJ1-6	-	few	CASSHLSSYNSPLHF	TGTGCCAGCAGTCATCTGAGCTCCTATAATTCACCCCTCCACTTT
TRBV7-3	17	TRBJ2-1	TRBD2	-	CASSPGLAGGLYNEQFF	TGTGCCAGCAGCCCCGGACTAGCCGGAGGACTCTACAATGAGCAGTTCTTC
TRBV12-3/TRBV12-4	13	TRBJ2-2	-	-	CASVGVYTGELFF	TGTGCCAGCGTAGGGGTCTACACCGGGGAGCTGTTTTTT
TRBV27	14	TRBJ1-2	TRBD1	-	CASSATGGARGYTF	TGTGCCAGCAGTGCCACAGGGGGCGCAAGAGGCTACACCTTC
TRBV6-5	14	TRBJ2-7	-	-	CASSLLTNTYEQYF	TGTGCCAGCAGTCTCTTGACTAATACCTACGAGCAGTACTTC
TRBV19	17	TRBJ1-5	TRBD1	-	CASSIDRAADRYQPQHF	TGTGCCAGTAGTATAGATCGGGCCGCGGACAGGTATCAGCCCCAGCATTTT
TRBV10-2	16	TRBJ2-7	TRBD1	-	CATATGTGLSPYEQYF	TGCGCCACTGCTACCGGGACAGGGCTCTCGCCCTACGAGCAGTACTTC
TRBV3-1/TRBV3-2	17	TRBJ2-7	TRBD2	-	CASSHYGSGREKGEQYF	TGTGCCAGCAGCCACTATGGGAGCGGGAGGGAAAAGGGCGAGCAGTACTTC
TRBV7-3	15	TRBJ1-2	-	once	CASSLEASLNYGYTF	TGTGCCAGCAGCTTAGAGGCCAGCCTCAACTATGGCTACACCTTC
TRBV14	16	TRBJ2-1	-	few	CASSAPGTRTIGEQFF	TGTGCCAGCAGCGCCCCCGGGACTCGAACCATTGGTGAGCAGTTCTTC
TRBV19	13	TRBJ1-1	-	-	CASSQGPNTEAFF	TGTGCCAGTAGTCAGGGGCCGAACACTGAAGCTTTCTTT
TRBV7-6	16	TRBJ1-4	TRBD1	-	CASSLEGARANEKLFF	TGTGCCAGCAGCTTAGAGGGGGCGAGAGCTAATGAAAAACTGTTTTTT
TRBV19	13	TRBJ1-1	-	-	CASSIIDRFEAFF	TGTGCCAGTAGTATTATTGACAGATTTGAAGCTTTCTTT
TRBV7-2	14	TRBJ2-1	-	-	CASSLEATPNEQFF	TGTGCCAGCAGCTTAGAAGCTACCCCGAATGAGCAGTTCTTC
TRBV6-5	12	TRBJ2-1	TRBD2	-	CASSKLAGEQFF	TGTGCCAGCAGTAAACTAGCGGGCGAGCAGTTCTTC